The TCR beta chain described here comes from a study of radiotherapy plus CTLA-4 blockade in lung cancer. Study at large: Objective responses were recorded in around 18% of patients, with disease control recorded in 25% to 40%. Study findings and constraints: In blood, tumor-derived TCR clones expanded after radiotherapy plus ipilimumab.

CTLA-4 blockade with ipilimumab, together with focal radiation, was given to patients with chemo-refractory metastatic non-small-cell lung cancer. Germline V lookup: CDR1 SEHNR, CDR2 FQNEAQ (reference sequence). Trimming removed 8 bases at V and 1 base at J, with 11 bases between. The CDR3 totals 14 residues. Method: immunoSEQ multiplex PCR; TCRdb's copy keeps in-frame clones and lacks some. Of some 78,000 clones detected, more than 85% appear once; the ten largest clones hold 0.85% to 0.9%. The table lists this clone with a few counts. Its antigen is still unknown. Sequenced material: peripheral blood, taken from a patient treated with radiotherapy plus ipilimumab. The chain recombines TRBV7-9 with TRBJ2-2; no clear D gene. This receptor was taken from a human donor with non-small cell lung cancer who had stable disease on radiotherapy plus ipilimumab. The CDR3 loop is CASPPGVNTGELFF. Here the CDR3 DNA reads TGTGCCAGCCCCCCTGGGGTGAACACCGGGGAGCTGTTTTTT.